A single T cell receptor beta chain is shown here with its context. Its antigen is currently unknown. This sample stems from a study of T cell repertoires in cytomegalovirus infection. Across the study: Newly reported HLA-C-restricted and thoroughly characterized HLA-B-restricted CMV epitopes were employed. CMV infection together with matching HLA type was indicated by public TCR beta signatures.

The CDR3 length is 14 residues. Germline CDR1 reads DFQATT; CDR2 reads SNEGSKA (reference sequence). Trimming left V 6 bases short and J 4 bases short, with 16 bases between. TCRdb reprocessed the reads with MiXCR, giving one entry per CDR3 protein. Of 550,000 to 700,000 distinct CDR3 sequences listed, 40% were seen once; the top ten hold around 50%. The chain couples TRBV20-1 to TRBJ2-1; a possible D gene is TRBD2 (5 bases). The clonotype originates from a human donor in good health (CMV status not recorded). Some clones in this sample may be carry-over from other donors' samples. Here the sequenced sample was cultured PBMCs, taken from culture after CMV antigen stimulation. The CDR3 sequence: CSARASRAYNEQFF. The DNA of the CDR3 is TGCAGTGCCCGGGCCTCGCGGGCATACAATGAGCAGTTCTTC.